This T cell receptor beta chain was recovered during a study of blood T cell repertoires in COVID-19. CDR3 length: 17 residues. Trimming took off 0 bases at V and 1 base at J, with 16 bases between the two ends. In germline, CDR1 is SGHRS, CDR2 YFSETQ. This clone came up a few times. Per the original data handling: Scientists estimated how many nucleated cells there were by amplifying reference gene primers. Repertoires were generated with immunoSEQ multiplex PCR, while TCRdb's copy carries only in-frame clones and drops some. V and J calls and clone size are those listed in that table; D and trimming were worked out from the DNA. The repertoire includes about 210,000 clones, around 90% of them detected once, and roughly 7.2% sits in the top ten. Enrollees, about 18 to 100 years old, lived in about two dozen US areas. Donors were grouped by their self-reported clinical history.

The clonotype comes from a man younger than 45 in a cohort exposed to, infected with or recovered from COVID-19 (not recorded which). Material: PBMCs or T cells enriched from blood (not recorded which). The chain has TRBV5-1 and TRBJ2-5; no clear D gene. The CDR3 DNA is TGCGCCAGCAGCTTGGCTAGTATGGCCTACGGCCAAGAGACCCAGTACTTC. This encodes CASSLASMAYGQETQYF.